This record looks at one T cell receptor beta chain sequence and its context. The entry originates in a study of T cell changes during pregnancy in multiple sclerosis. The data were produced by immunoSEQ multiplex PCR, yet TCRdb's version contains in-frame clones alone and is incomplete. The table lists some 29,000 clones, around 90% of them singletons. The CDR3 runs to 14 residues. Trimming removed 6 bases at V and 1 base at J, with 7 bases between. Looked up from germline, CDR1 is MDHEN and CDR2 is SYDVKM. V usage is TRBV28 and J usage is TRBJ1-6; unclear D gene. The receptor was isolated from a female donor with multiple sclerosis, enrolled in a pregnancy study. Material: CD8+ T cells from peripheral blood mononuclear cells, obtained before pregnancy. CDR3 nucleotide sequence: TGTGCCAGCAGGGAGAGGTCCTATAATTCACCCCTCCACTTT. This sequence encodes CASRERSYNSPLHF.